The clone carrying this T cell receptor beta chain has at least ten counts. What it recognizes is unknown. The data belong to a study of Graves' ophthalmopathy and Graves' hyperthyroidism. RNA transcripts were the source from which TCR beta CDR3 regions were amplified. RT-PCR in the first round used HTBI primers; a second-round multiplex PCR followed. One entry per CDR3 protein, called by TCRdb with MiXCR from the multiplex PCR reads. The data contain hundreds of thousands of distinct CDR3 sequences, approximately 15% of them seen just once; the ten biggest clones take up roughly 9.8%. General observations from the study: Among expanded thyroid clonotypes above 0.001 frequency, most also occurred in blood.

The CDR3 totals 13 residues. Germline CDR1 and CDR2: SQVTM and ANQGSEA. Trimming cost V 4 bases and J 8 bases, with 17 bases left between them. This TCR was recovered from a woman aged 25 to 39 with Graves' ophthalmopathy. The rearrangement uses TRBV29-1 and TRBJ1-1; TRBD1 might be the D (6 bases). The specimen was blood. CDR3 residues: CSVGTALKQEAFF. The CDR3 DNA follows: TGCAGCGTTGGGACAGCCCTAAAACAGGAAGCTTTCTTT.